This TCR beta chain was retrieved from a study of CD8+ T cells in alopecia areata. The table lists this clone with a few counts. Antigen: not known. CDR1 is SQVTM, CDR2 ANQGSEA, per germline. Trimming removed 4 bases at V and 5 bases at J, with 9 bases between. The CDR3 loop spans 12 amino acids. Study-level points and caveats: Researchers report lesional scalp, most notably alopecia totalis/universalis, outstripped normal scalp in clonality. Resident alphabeta T cells of normal skin are also sequenced in scalp samples. TCR sharing was clearer in mice than between patients, perhaps partly owing to patient HLA diversity.

Extracted from the samples, RNA was reverse transcribed into cDNA to serve as the sequencing template. Generated by immunoSEQ multiplex PCR, the TCRdb table keeps only in-frame clones and is missing some. The sample yields under 250,000 clones, roughly 50% seen once. This clonotype originated in a human donor in good health. The gene calls are TRBV29-1 and TRBJ2-1, with unresolved D. The sample taken for sequencing was CD8+ T cells sorted from blood. CDR3 nucleotides: TGCAGCGTTGGAGCACCCGACAATGAGCAGTTCTTC. It translates to CSVGAPDNEQFF.